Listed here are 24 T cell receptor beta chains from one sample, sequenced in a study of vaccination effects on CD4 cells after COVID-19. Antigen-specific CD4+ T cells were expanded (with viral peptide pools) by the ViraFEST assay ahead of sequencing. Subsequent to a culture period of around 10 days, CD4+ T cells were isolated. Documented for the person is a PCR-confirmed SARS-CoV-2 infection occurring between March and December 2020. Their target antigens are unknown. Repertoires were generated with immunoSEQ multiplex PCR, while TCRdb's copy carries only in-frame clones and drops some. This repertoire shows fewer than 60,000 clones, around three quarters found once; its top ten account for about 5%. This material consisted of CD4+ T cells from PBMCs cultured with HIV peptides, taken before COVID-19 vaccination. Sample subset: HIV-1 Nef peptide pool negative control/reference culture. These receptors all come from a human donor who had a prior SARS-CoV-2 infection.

The CDR3 DNA reads TGTGCCAGCAGCCAACTTCAGGCTGAAGCTTTCTTT. It yields the protein CASSQLQAEAFF. The V and J genes are TRBV3-1 (or the pseudogene TRBV3-2) and TRBJ1-1; D not resolved. Trimming cost V 2 bases and J 6 bases, with 7 bases left between them. The CDR3 runs 12 residues. Looked up from germline, CDR1 is LGHDT and CDR2 is YNNKEL (reference sequence).

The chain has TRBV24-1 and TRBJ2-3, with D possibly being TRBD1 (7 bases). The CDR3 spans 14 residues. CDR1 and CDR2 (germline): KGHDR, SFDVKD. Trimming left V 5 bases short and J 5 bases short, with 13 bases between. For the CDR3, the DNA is TGTGCCACCAGTGCAGGGGGGATCGGAGATACGCAGTATTTT. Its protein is CATSAGGIGDTQYF.

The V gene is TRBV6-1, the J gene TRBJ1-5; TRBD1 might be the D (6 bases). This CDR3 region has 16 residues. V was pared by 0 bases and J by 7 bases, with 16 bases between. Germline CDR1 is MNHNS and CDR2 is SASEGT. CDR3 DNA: TGTGCCAGCAGTGAAGCCGGGGGGCGCGGGAGACAGCCCCAGCATTTT. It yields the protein CASSEAGGRGRQPQHF.

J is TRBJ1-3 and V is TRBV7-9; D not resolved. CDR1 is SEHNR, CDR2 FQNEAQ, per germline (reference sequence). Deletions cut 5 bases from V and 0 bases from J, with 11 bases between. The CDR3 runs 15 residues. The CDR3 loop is CASSGRLYSGNTIYF. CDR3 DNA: TGTGCCAGCAGCGGAAGACTTTACTCTGGAAACACCATATATTTT.

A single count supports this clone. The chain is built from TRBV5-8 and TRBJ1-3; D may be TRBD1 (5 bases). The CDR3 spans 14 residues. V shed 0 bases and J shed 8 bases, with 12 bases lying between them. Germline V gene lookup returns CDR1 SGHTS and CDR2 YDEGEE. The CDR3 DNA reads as TGTGCCAGCAGCTTGGCCCAGTCGGGACACACCATATATTTT. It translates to CASSLAQSGHTIYF.

CDR3 amino acids: CASRERATGVGHEQYF. The DNA for the CDR3 is TGTGCCAGCAGGGAGAGAGCGACAGGGGTTGGCCACGAGCAGTACTTC. The rearrangement uses TRBV27 and TRBJ2-7, with TRBD1 matching 8 bases. Germline CDR1 MNHEY, CDR2 SMNVEV (reference sequence). This CDR3 has 16 residues. Unmatched junction bases numbered 15, after V lost 6 bases and J lost 5 bases.

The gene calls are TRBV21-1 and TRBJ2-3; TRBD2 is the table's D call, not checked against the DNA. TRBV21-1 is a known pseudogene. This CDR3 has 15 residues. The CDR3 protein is CASSKGEIATDTQYF. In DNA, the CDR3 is TGTGCCAGCAGCAAAGGGGAGATCGCCACAGATACGCAGTATTTT.

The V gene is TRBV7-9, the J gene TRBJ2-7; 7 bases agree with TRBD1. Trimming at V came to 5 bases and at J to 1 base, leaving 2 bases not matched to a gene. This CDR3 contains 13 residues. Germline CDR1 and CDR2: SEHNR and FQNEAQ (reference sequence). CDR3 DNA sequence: TGTGCCAGCAGCCGGGACAGATCCTACGAGCAGTACTTC. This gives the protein CASSRDRSYEQYF.

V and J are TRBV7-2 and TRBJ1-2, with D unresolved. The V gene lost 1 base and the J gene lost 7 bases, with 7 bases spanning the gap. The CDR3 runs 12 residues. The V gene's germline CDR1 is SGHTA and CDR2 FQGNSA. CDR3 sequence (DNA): TGTGCCAGCAGCTTAGTCCCATCTGGCTACACCTTC. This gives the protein CASSLVPSGYTF.

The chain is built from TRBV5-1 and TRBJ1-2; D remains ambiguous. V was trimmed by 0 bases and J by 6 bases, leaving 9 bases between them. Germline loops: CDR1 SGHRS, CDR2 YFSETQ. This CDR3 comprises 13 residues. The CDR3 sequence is CASSLGPTHGYTF. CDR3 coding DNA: TGCGCCAGCAGCTTGGGACCAACGCATGGCTACACCTTC.

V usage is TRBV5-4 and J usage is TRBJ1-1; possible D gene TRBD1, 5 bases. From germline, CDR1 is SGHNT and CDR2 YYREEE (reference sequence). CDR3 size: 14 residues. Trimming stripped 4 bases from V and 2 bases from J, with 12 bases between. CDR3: CASSAPGLNTEAFF. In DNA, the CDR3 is TGTGCCAGCAGCGCTCCGGGACTCAACACTGAAGCTTTCTTT.

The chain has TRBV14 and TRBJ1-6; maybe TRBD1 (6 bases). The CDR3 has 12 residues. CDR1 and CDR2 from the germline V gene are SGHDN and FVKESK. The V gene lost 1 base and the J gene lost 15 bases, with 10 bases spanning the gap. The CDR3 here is CASSQAGTLLHF. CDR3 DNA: TGTGCCAGCAGCCAAGCTGGGACACTCCTCCACTTT.

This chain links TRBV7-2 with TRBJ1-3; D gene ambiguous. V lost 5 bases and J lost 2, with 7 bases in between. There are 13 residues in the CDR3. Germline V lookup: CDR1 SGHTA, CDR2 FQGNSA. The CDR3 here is CASSQSTGNTIYF. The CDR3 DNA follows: TGTGCCAGCAGCCAGTCCACTGGAAACACCATATATTTT. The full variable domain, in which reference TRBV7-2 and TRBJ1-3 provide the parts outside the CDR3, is GAGVSQSPSNKVTEKGKDVELRCDPISGHTALYWYRQSLGQGLEFLIYFQGNSAPDKSGLPSDRFSAERTGGSVSTLTIQRTQQEDSAVYLCASSQSTGNTIYFGEGSWLTVV.

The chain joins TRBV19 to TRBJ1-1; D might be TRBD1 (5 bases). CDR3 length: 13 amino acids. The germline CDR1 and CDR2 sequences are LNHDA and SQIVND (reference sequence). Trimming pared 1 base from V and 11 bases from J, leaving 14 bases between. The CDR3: CASSIAGTQVAFF. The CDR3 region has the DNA TGTGCCAGTAGTATAGCAGGGACTCAGGTGGCTTTCTTT.

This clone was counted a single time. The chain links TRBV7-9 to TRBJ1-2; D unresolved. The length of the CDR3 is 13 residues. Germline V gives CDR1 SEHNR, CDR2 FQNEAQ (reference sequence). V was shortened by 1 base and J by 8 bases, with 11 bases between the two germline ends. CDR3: CASSLGLGFGYTF. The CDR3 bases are TGTGCCAGCAGCTTAGGTCTGGGATTCGGCTACACCTTC.

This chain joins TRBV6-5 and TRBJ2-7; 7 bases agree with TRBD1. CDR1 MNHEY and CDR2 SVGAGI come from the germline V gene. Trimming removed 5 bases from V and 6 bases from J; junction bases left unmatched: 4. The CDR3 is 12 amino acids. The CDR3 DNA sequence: TGTGCCAGCAGTAAGACAGGGTTCGAGCAGTACTTC. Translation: CASSKTGFEQYF.

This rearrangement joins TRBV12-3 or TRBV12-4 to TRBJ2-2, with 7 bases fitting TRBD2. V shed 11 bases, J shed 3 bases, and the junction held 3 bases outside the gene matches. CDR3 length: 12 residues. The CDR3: CAWGGYTGELFF. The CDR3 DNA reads TGTGCCTGGGGGGGTTACACCGGGGAGCTGTTTTTT.

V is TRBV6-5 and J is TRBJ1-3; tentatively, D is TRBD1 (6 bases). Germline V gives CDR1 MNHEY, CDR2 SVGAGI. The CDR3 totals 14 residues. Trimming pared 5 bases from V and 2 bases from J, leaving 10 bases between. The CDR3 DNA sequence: TGTGCCAGCAGTATGGACAGTACTGGAAACACCATATATTTT. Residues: CASSMDSTGNTIYF.

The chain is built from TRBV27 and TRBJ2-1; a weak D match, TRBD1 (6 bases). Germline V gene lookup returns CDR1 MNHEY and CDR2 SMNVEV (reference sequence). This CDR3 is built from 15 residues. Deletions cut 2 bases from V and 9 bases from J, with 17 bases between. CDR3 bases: TGTGCCAGCAGTTTAAACCCCGACAGGCTAGTTGAGCAGTTCTTC. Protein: CASSLNPDRLVEQFF.

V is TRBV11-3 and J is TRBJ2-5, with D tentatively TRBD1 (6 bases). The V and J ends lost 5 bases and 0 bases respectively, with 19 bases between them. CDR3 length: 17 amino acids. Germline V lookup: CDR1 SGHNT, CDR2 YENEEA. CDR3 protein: CASSIAPRDRYQETQYF. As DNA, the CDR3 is TGTGCCAGCAGCATAGCCCCCCGAGACAGGTACCAAGAGACCCAGTACTTC.

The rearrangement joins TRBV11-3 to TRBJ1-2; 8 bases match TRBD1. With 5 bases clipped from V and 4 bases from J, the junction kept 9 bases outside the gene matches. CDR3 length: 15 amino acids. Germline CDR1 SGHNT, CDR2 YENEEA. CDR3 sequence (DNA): TGTGCCAGCAGCCAGGCCGGACAGGGTACCTATGGCTACACCTTC. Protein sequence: CASSQAGQGTYGYTF.

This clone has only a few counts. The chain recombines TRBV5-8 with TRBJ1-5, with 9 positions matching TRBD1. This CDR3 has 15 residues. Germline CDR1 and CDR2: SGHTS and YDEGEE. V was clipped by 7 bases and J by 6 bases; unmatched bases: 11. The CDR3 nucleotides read TGTGCCAGCGCGTCAGGGACAGGGATAATTCAGCCCCAGCATTTT. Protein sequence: CASASGTGIIQPQHF.

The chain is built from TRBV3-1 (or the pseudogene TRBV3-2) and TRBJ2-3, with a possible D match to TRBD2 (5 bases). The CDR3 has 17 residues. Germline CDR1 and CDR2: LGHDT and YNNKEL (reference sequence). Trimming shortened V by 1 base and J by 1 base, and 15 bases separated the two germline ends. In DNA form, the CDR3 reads TGTGCCAGCAGCCAAGCTATAGAGCGGCGAGGCACAGATACGCAGTATTTT. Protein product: CASSQAIERRGTDTQYF.

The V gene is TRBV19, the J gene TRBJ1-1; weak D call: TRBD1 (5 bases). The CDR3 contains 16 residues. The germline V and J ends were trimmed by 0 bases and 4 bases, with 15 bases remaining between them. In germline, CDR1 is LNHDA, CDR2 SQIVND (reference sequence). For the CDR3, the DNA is TGTGCCAGTAGTATAGATCGAGGGGCCTCAGGCACTGAAGCTTTCTTT. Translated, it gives CASSIDRGASGTEAFF.